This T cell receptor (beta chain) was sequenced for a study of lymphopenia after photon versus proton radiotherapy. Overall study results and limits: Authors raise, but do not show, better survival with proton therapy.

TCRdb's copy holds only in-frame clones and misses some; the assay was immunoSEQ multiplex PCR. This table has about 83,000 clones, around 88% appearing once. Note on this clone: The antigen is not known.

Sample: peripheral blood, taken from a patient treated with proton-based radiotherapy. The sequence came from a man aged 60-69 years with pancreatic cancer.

The CDR3 DNA is TGCGCCAGCAGCCAAGATCAAGGAGGGGGAAGCGGCTACACCTTC. It encodes CASSQDQGGGSGYTF. V usage is TRBV4-3 and J usage is TRBJ1-2, with D tentatively TRBD1 (6 bases). Trimming pared 0 bases from V and 8 bases from J, leaving 16 bases between. Germline lookup yields CDR1 LGHNA and CDR2 YSLEER. The CDR3 covers 15 residues.